This is a list of T cell receptor beta chains from one sample in a study of technical replicates of blood from a few donors. Measured with immunoSEQ multiplex PCR; TCRdb has only the in-frame clones, and not every one. The data hold almost 90,000 clones, with about 95% observed a single time. Sequenced input: T cells isolated from PBMCs. Receptors were obtained from a human donor in good health. Both conserved end residues are part of each CDR3. The order of the fields is clone size, V gene, J gene, D gene, CDR3 protein, CDR3 DNA. The D gene is left open where the match is weak. Size is stated for part of the rows, as once, few or many counts, or as a class when the clone is expanded.

NA,TRBV28,TRBJ2-1,TRBD1,CATQNRGDEQFF,TGTGCCACCCAAAACAGGGGTGATGAGCAGTTCTTC
NA,TRBV28,TRBJ2-1,NA,CASRPDRLSYNEQFF,TGTGCCAGCAGACCCGACAGGCTCTCCTACAATGAGCAGTTCTTC
NA,TRBV6-4,TRBJ2-1,NA,CASSDSSGSYNEQFF,TGTGCCAGCAGTGACTCTAGCGGCTCCTACAATGAGCAGTTCTTC
NA,TRBV4-3,TRBJ2-1,TRBD1,CASSQGQSYNEQFF,TGCGCCAGCAGCCAGGGACAGTCCTACAATGAGCAGTTCTTC
NA,TRBV4-3,TRBJ2-3,NA,CASSQDWGDLTDTQYF,TGCGCCAGCAGCCAAGATTGGGGCGACCTCACAGATACGCAGTATTTT
NA,TRBV5-1,TRBJ2-7,NA,CASSFSGKESYEQYF,TGCGCCAGCAGCTTCTCAGGGAAGGAGAGCTACGAGCAGTACTTC
NA,TRBV5-1,TRBJ2-7,NA,CASSLQGEQYF,TGCGCCAGCAGCTTGCAGGGCGAGCAGTACTTC
NA,TRBV7-9,TRBJ2-7,TRBD1,CASSLVGTGGYPNLAEQYF,TGTGCCAGCAGCTTAGTAGGGACAGGGGGTTACCCGAACCTGGCCGAGCAGTACTTC
NA,TRBV10-2,TRBJ2-7,NA,CASSGSKLAAYEQYF,TGCGCCAGCAGTGGGAGCAAACTAGCCGCCTACGAGCAGTACTTC
NA,TRBV10-3,TRBJ2-3,NA,CAISESLAGTDTQYF,TGTGCCATCAGTGAGTCGTTAGCGGGCACAGATACGCAGTATTTT
NA,TRBV27,TRBJ2-5,TRBD1,CASSLSVLGQDRQQETQYF,TGTGCCAGCAGTTTATCTGTTTTGGGTCAGGACAGGCAGCAAGAGACCCAGTACTTC
once,TRBV2,TRBJ2-1,TRBD1,CASSEGQGPYNEQFF,TGTGCCAGCAGTGAAGGACAGGGCCCCTACAATGAGCAGTTCTTC
NA,TRBV7-2,TRBJ2-2,NA,CASSLPSLYTGELFF,TGTGCCAGCAGCCTCCCCTCTTTATACACCGGGGAGCTGTTTTTT
NA,TRBV4-2,TRBJ2-2,NA,CASSQDPGDTGELFF,TGTGCCAGCAGCCAAGACCCGGGTGACACCGGGGAGCTGTTTTTT
NA,TRBV6-5,TRBJ2-3,NA,CASSPGQTETDTQYF,TGTGCCAGCAGTCCCGGCCAGACTGAGACAGATACGCAGTATTTT
NA,TRBV13,TRBJ2-2,NA,CASSLSHGELFF,TGTGCCAGCAGCTTAAGCCACGGGGAGCTGTTTTTT
NA,TRBV2,TRBJ2-1,TRBD2,CASSRLAGREQFF,TGTGCCAGCAGTAGGCTAGCGGGGCGTGAGCAGTTCTTC
NA,TRBV20-1,TRBJ2-1,NA,CSVQGTNEQFF,TGCAGTGTGCAGGGAACCAATGAGCAGTTCTTC
NA,TRBV4-3,TRBJ2-3,TRBD2,CASSHFAGGDTDTQYF,TGCGCCAGCAGCCATTTTGCGGGGGGGGACACAGATACGCAGTATTTT
NA,TRBV4-1,TRBJ1-2,NA,CASSPDRRYYGYTF,TGCGCCAGCAGCCCCGACAGGAGATACTATGGCTACACCTTC
NA,TRBV2,TRBJ2-1,TRBD2,CASSSMGLAGGSRYNEQFF,TGTGCCAGCAGCTCGATGGGACTAGCGGGAGGGTCGAGGTACAATGAGCAGTTCTTC
NA,TRBV7-9,TRBJ1-2,NA,CASSSGQVNYGYTF,TGTGCCAGCAGCTCGGGACAAGTTAACTATGGCTACACCTTC
NA,TRBV19,TRBJ2-5,NA,CASSIQTQETQYF,TGTGCCAGTAGTATTCAGACTCAAGAGACCCAGTACTTC
NA,TRBV5-1,TRBJ2-5,NA,CASSPRYQETQYF,TGCGCCAGCAGTCCCCGGTACCAAGAGACCCAGTACTTC
NA,TRBV25-1,TRBJ1-1,TRBD1,CASSDLQGASGTEAFF,TGTGCCAGCAGTGATCTACAGGGGGCTAGTGGCACTGAAGCTTTCTTT
once,TRBV7-9,TRBJ2-7,TRBD2,CASSAIAGYEQYF,TGTGCCAGCAGCGCTATAGCGGGATACGAGCAGTACTTC
NA,TRBV9,TRBJ1-2,TRBD1,CASSVAGGGYTF,TGTGCCAGCAGCGTAGCAGGGGGCGGCTACACCTTC
NA,TRBV21-1,TRBJ2-4,NA,CASSNPWTGLAKNIQYF,TGTGCCAGCAGCAACCCTTGGACGGGGTTGGCCAAAAACATTCAGTACTTC
NA,TRBV12-5,TRBJ1-1,TRBD1,CASGSGQGRVGTEAFF,TGTGCTAGTGGCAGTGGACAGGGGAGGGTAGGGACTGAAGCTTTCTTT
NA,TRBV12-1,TRBJ2-2,NA,CAIKIREYTGELFF,TGTGCCATCAAAATTCGGGAATACACCGGGGAGCTGTTTTTT
NA,TRBV5-1,TRBJ2-1,TRBD2,CASSLVMGTSGRINEQFF,TGCGCCAGCAGCTTGGTTATGGGGACTAGCGGGAGAATAAATGAGCAGTTCTTC
NA,TRBV5-6,TRBJ2-2,TRBD1,CASSPHRDRSTGELFF,TGTGCCAGCAGCCCCCACCGGGACAGGAGCACCGGGGAGCTGTTTTTT
NA,TRBV5-1,TRBJ2-7,NA,CASSLGSGQVYEQYF,TGCGCCAGCAGCTTGGGGTCAGGGCAGGTCTACGAGCAGTACTTC
NA,TRBV7-8,TRBJ1-1,NA,CASSFGVYTEAFF,TGTGCCAGCTCCTTCGGGGTGTACACTGAAGCTTTCTTT
NA,TRBV19,TRBJ2-7,TRBD2,CASSSPGLADEQYF,TGTGCCAGTAGTAGTCCGGGACTAGCGGACGAGCAGTACTTC
once,TRBV7-2,TRBJ2-5,NA,CASSLPVEETQYF,TGTGCCAGCAGCCTTCCGGTAGAAGAGACCCAGTACTTC
few,TRBV6-6,TRBJ1-1,TRBD1,CASRLDRGEAFF,TGTGCCAGCAGACTCGACAGGGGTGAAGCTTTCTTT
NA,TRBV27,TRBJ2-7,NA,CASSLRTGNYEQYF,TGTGCCAGCAGTTTAAGGACTGGAAACTACGAGCAGTACTTC
NA,TRBV7-3,TRBJ2-2,NA,CASSLPSRGVNTGELFF,TGTGCCAGCAGCTTACCCTCCAGGGGGGTGAACACCGGGGAGCTGTTTTTT
NA,TRBV11-2,TRBJ1-2,TRBD1,CASSLIPGQAPGYTF,TGTGCCAGCAGCTTAATTCCGGGACAGGCCCCCGGCTACACCTTC
NA,TRBV30,TRBJ2-1,NA,CAWSGRVRDEQFF,TGTGCCTGGAGCGGCAGGGTCAGGGATGAGCAGTTCTTC
NA,TRBV7-3,TRBJ2-7,NA,CASSPSGYLSYEQYF,TGTGCCAGCAGCCCCTCAGGTTACCTTTCCTACGAGCAGTACTTC
NA,TRBV27,TRBJ1-1,NA,CASSLIASNTEAFF,TGTGCCAGCAGTTTAATTGCGAGTAACACTGAAGCTTTCTTT
NA,TRBV5-1,TRBJ2-5,TRBD1,CASSFTSDRAPRETQYF,TGCGCCAGCAGCTTCACCAGTGACAGGGCCCCACGGGAGACCCAGTACTTC
NA,TRBV6-1,TRBJ2-7,NA,CASSDSGPYEQYF,TGTGCCAGCAGTGACAGCGGCCCCTACGAGCAGTACTTC
NA,TRBV7-6,TRBJ1-1,NA,CASSLGGVGTEAFF,TGTGCCAGCAGCTTAGGAGGCGTAGGCACTGAAGCTTTCTTT
NA,TRBV7-2,TRBJ1-2,NA,CASSAAGVWYGYTF,TGTGCCAGCAGCGCTGCAGGGGTGTGGTATGGCTACACCTTC
NA,TRBV21-1,TRBJ2-6,NA,CASSKDDSSGANVLTF,TGTGCCAGCAGCAAAGACGACAGCTCTGGGGCCAACGTCCTGACTTTC
NA,TRBV27,TRBJ2-5,TRBD1,CASSPSPGTGVHQETQYF,TGTGCCAGCAGTCCATCCCCCGGGACAGGGGTCCACCAAGAGACCCAGTACTTC